Listed here are 3 T cell receptor beta chains from one sample, sequenced in a study of blood T cell repertoires in COVID-19 (dated by TCRdb to the early 2020s). Library generation was performed with the immunoSEQ multiplex PCR assay. Held by TCRdb, this immuneACCESS table contains in-frame sequences only and omits some clones. Under half of the omission traces to an unresolved V gene where checked; the cause of the rest is unknown. For this sample there are around 59,000 clones; roughly 79% appear just once. The ten largest make up 25% to 35% of the sample. The source material was peripheral blood. The receptor set was obtained from a woman older than 75 with active or convalescent COVID-19.

This clone was seen only once. This rearrangement joins TRBV11-2 to TRBJ2-7, with D perhaps TRBD2 (6 bases). Looked up from germline, CDR1 is SGHAT and CDR2 is FQNNGV. V was clipped by 5 bases and J by 5 bases, with 10 bases between them. CDR3 length equals 12 residues. CDR3 region: CASSLGRNEQYF. CDR3 bases: TGTGCCAGCAGCCTAGGGAGGAACGAGCAGTACTTC.

The chain has TRBV7-8 and TRBJ2-7, with TRBD1 identical over 8 bases. V lost 1 base to trimming and J lost 3 bases; unmatched junction nucleotides: 2. This CDR3 has 14 residues. Germline values: CDR1 SGHVS, CDR2 FQNEAQ. CDR3 region: CASSLGGQVYEQYF. DNA for the CDR3: TGTGCCAGCAGCTTAGGGGGACAGGTCTACGAGCAGTACTTC.

CDR3 sequence: CASSSRTEGISEAFF. In DNA form, the CDR3 reads TGTGCCAGCAGTTCCCGGACAGAAGGTATCTCTGAAGCTTTCTTT. The V gene is TRBV6-5, the J gene TRBJ1-1, with D possibly matching TRBD1 (6 bases). V was shortened by 4 bases and J by 6 bases, with 18 bases between the two germline ends. This CDR3 has 15 amino acids. Germline CDR1 reads MNHEY; CDR2 reads SVGAGI.